The clone carrying this T cell receptor beta chain was counted a few times. Its antigen remains unidentified. The CDR3 is 15 residues long. Trimming took off 2 bases at V and 4 bases at J, with 14 bases between the two ends. CDR1 and CDR2 (germline): MNHNS, SASEGT. This sample is drawn from a study of memory CD4+ T cells and cytomegalovirus serostatus. Study information: Healthy Belgian adult donors included under ten CMV-positive and 24 CMV-negative people.

Under the authors' procedure: Out-of-frame sequences were removed, leaving a few million distinct TCRbeta sequences. The assay was immunoSEQ multiplex PCR, and TCRdb's table has in-frame clones only and misses some. That table gives V, J and clone size, and the DNA gave D and trimming. The table lists around 30,000 clones, 65% to 80% of them singletons. Study findings and constraints: Each of 60 to 80 CMV-associated TCRbeta sequences occurred in one to five individuals.

Single viable CD3+CD4+CD8-CD45RO+ cells were sorted as the memory CD4+ T cells. The receptor was isolated from an adult in good health and CMV-seronegative. Some clones in this sample may be carry-over from other donors' samples. Sequenced: memory CD4+ T cells from blood. The chain is built from TRBV6-1 and TRBJ1-1, with a weak D call TRBD1 (5 bases). CDR3 in amino acids: CASSESGWGGTEAFF. Here the CDR3 DNA reads TGTGCCAGCAGTGAATCAGGGTGGGGCGGCACTGAAGCTTTCTTT.